The 24 T cell receptor beta chains below come from one sample, sequenced in a study of cytomegalovirus exposure and HLA in healthy donors. Assay: immunoSEQ multiplex PCR; the TCRdb copy retains only in-frame clones and omits some. The profile shows about 360,000 clones, 86% of them singletons. Input material: PBMCs. These receptors all stem from a woman between 18 and 29 years old in good health and CMV-seronegative.

The chain joins TRBV19 to TRBJ1-2, with D tentatively TRBD1 (6 bases). Germline CDR1 LNHDA, CDR2 SQIVND (reference sequence). The CDR3 covers 14 residues. Trimming took off 3 bases at V and 3 bases at J, with 11 bases between the two ends. CDR3 residues: CASSIRTDHYGYTF. The CDR3 region has the DNA TGTGCCAGTAGTATTAGGACAGACCACTATGGCTACACCTTC.

The V call is TRBV28, the J call TRBJ2-1; D may be TRBD2 (6 bases). Trimming removed 4 bases at V and 1 base at J, with 8 bases between. CDR1 is MDHEN and CDR2 is SYDVKM in the germline V gene. CDR3 size: 14 residues. CDR3 amino acids: CASSSGLSYNEQFF. The CDR3 DNA follows: TGTGCCAGCAGTTCGGGACTTTCCTACAATGAGCAGTTCTTC.

The genes are TRBV6-1 and TRBJ1-1; D may be TRBD1 (5 bases). The V gene lost 2 bases and the J gene lost 5 bases, with 15 bases spanning the gap. The CDR3 totals 15 residues. CDR1 is MNHNS, CDR2 SASEGT, per germline. The CDR3 nucleotides read TGTGCCAGCAGTGAATCAATCGGGGGTGGGACTGAAGCTTTCTTT. Encoded protein: CASSESIGGGTEAFF.

The chain uses TRBV2 and TRBJ2-7, with 9 bases lining up with TRBD1. There are 14 residues in the CDR3. Germline V gene data show CDR1 as SNHLY and CDR2 as FYNNEI. Trimming cost V 5 bases and J 6 bases; bases outside gene matches: 8. The CDR3 nucleotides read TGTGCCAGCAGTTTCTCACAGGGGGCAGGCGAGCAGTACTTC. This sequence encodes CASSFSQGAGEQYF.

J is TRBJ2-1 and V is TRBV28; TRBD1 might be the D (7 bases). CDR1 is MDHEN and CDR2 is SYDVKM in the germline V gene. CDR3 size: 16 residues. V was pared by 6 bases and J by 3 bases, with 18 bases between. Here the CDR3 reads CASSPLEGAFYNEQFF. The CDR3 DNA reads TGTGCCAGCAGCCCCCTGGAGGGGGCTTTCTACAATGAGCAGTTCTTC. The whole variable domain, filled in from reference TRBV28 and TRBJ2-1, reads DVKVTQSSRYLVKRTGEKVFLECVQDMDHENMFWYRQDPGLGLRLIYFSYDVKMKEKGDIPEGYSVSREKKERFSLILESASTNQTSMYLCASSPLEGAFYNEQFFGPGTRLTVL.

The J gene is TRBJ1-2, the V gene TRBV6-5, with 7 bases fitting TRBD1. CDR1 and CDR2 (germline): MNHEY, SVGAGI. This CDR3 spans 15 amino acids. After removal of 0 bases from V and 4 bases from J, the junction contained 5 bases not matched to a gene. The CDR3 loop reads CASSYSLGGFYGYTF. CDR3 bases: TGTGCCAGCAGTTACTCGTTAGGGGGCTTCTATGGCTACACCTTC.

This sequence joins TRBV5-1 and TRBJ2-2; TRBD2 aligns across 9 bases. Germline assignment: CDR1 SGHRS and CDR2 YFSETQ. V was pared by 4 bases and J by 3 bases, with 7 bases of the junction left unmatched. This CDR3 region has 16 residues. The CDR3 DNA reads as TGCGCCAGCAGCCCGCTGACTAGCGGATACACCGGGGAGCTGTTTTTT. Translating it yields CASSPLTSGYTGELFF.

The rearrangement joins TRBV4-1 to TRBJ2-7; D is uncertain. This CDR3 is built from 14 residues. Trimming pared 4 bases from V and 0 bases from J, leaving 10 bases between. Germline CDR1 reads MGHRA; CDR2 reads YSYEKL. The CDR3 spells CASSPRWFSYEQYF. In DNA form, the CDR3 reads TGCGCCAGCAGCCCCCGGTGGTTCTCCTACGAGCAGTACTTC.

The chain combines TRBV27 with TRBJ2-7, with 13 positions matching TRBD2. After removal of 0 bases from V and 4 bases from J, the junction contained 12 bases not matched to a gene. The CDR3 runs 19 residues. The germline V gene has CDR1 MNHEY and CDR2 SMNVEV (reference sequence). The chain's CDR3 is CASSLSGTGLAGDRYEQYF. The DNA for the CDR3 is TGTGCCAGCAGTTTATCGGGGACTGGACTAGCGGGAGATAGGTACGAGCAGTACTTC.

This chain joins TRBV27 and TRBJ2-1; TRBD2 agrees at 8 bases. In germline, CDR1 is MNHEY, CDR2 SMNVEV (reference sequence). This CDR3 region has 14 residues. With V trimmed by 5 bases and J by 4 bases, 4 bases remained unmatched. DNA for the CDR3: TGTGCCAGCAGTGGGGCGGGGGGTTACAATGAGCAGTTCTTC. Protein product: CASSGAGGYNEQFF.

This chain uses TRBV18 with TRBJ1-2; maybe TRBD1 (6 bases). The V end was cut by 3 bases, the J end by 8 bases, with 16 bases between. The CDR3 totals 14 residues. Germline CDR1 is KGHSH and CDR2 is LQKENI. The CDR3 bases are TGTGCCAGCTCACCGGACAGTGGCATAGGCGGCTACACCTTC. This translates into CASSPDSGIGGYTF.

The chain uses TRBV5-1 and TRBJ1-2, with 9 positions matching TRBD1. Germline V gene lookup returns CDR1 SGHRS and CDR2 YFSETQ. The CDR3 spans 12 residues. After removal of 4 bases from V and 8 bases from J, the junction contained 3 bases not matched to a gene. The CDR3 sequence: CASSGQGSGYTF. The CDR3 DNA is TGCGCCAGCAGCGGACAGGGGAGCGGCTACACCTTC.

Only a few counts were recorded for this clone. The chain uses TRBV6-4 and TRBJ1-2; the match to TRBD1 covers 8 bases. The germline gives CDR1 MRHNA, CDR2 SNTAGT. The length of the CDR3 is 14 residues. The trim removed 0 bases at V and 6 bases at J, leaving 3 bases unmatched. CDR3 sequence (DNA): TGTGCCAGCAGTGACTCGACAGGGGTCGATGGCTACACCTTC. Amino acids: CASSDSTGVDGYTF.

The V gene is TRBV2, the J gene TRBJ1-1; D possibly corresponds to TRBD1 (6 bases). V lost 4 bases and J 1 base, leaving 7 bases between the germline ends. CDR3 length equals 13 residues. Germline V gene data show CDR1 as SNHLY and CDR2 as FYNNEI. CDR3 sequence (DNA): TGTGCCAGCAGTGGACAGGCGAACACTGAAGCTTTCTTT. Translated, it gives CASSGQANTEAFF.

This sequence joins TRBV10-1 and TRBJ1-2; a possible D gene is TRBD1 (5 bases). The germline CDR1 and CDR2 sequences are WNHNN and SYGVQD (reference sequence). The CDR3 length is 13 residues. The V gene lost 4 bases and the J gene lost 1 base, with 7 bases spanning the gap. The DNA of the CDR3 is TGCGCCAGCAGTGCAGGGTTTAACTATGGCTACACCTTC. Protein: CASSAGFNYGYTF.

This chain connects TRBV11-2 to TRBJ2-3; D not certain. CDR3 length: 13 residues. Trimming removed 2 bases at V and 4 bases at J, with 7 bases between. Germline lookup yields CDR1 SGHAT and CDR2 FQNNGV. CDR3 coding DNA: TGTGCCAGCAGCTTACGCGTGGCAGATACGCAGTATTTT. It is translated as CASSLRVADTQYF.

A single count supports this clone. The genes are TRBV9 and TRBJ2-5, with D possibly being TRBD1 (5 bases). The V and J ends lost 3 bases and 1 base respectively, with 13 bases between them. There are 15 residues in the CDR3. Germline CDR1 reads SGDLS; CDR2 reads YYNGEE. DNA for the CDR3: TGTGCCAGCAGCGCCAACCCAGGGTCCCAAGAGACCCAGTACTTC. Protein: CASSANPGSQETQYF.

This clone appeared once. The V and J genes are TRBV6-1 and TRBJ1-5; tentatively, D is TRBD1 (5 bases). The CDR3 is 13 residues long. Trimming pared 7 bases from V and 2 bases from J, leaving 9 bases between. Germline V CDR1 and CDR2: MNHNS, SASEGT. The CDR3 here is CASIGGGNQPQHF. The CDR3 DNA reads as TGTGCCAGCATCGGAGGGGGCAATCAGCCCCAGCATTTT.

The chain uses TRBV7-6 and TRBJ1-1; D call uncertain. The CDR3 is made up of 14 amino acids. Deletions cut 1 base from V and 5 bases from J, with 11 bases between. Per the germline V gene, CDR1 is SGHVS and CDR2 is FNYEAQ. DNA of the CDR3: TGTGCCAGCAGCTTAGGGGAGGTTGGGACTGAAGCTTTCTTT. Protein product: CASSLGEVGTEAFF.

The chain carries TRBV6-6 and TRBJ2-5, with a weak D call TRBD2 (6 bases). V shed 8 bases and J shed 1 base, with 8 bases lying between them. The CDR3 is made up of 12 amino acids. CDR1 and CDR2 from the germline V gene are MNHNY and SVGAGI (reference sequence). The CDR3 region has the DNA TGTGCCAGCGGGGACTTCCAAGAGACCCAGTACTTC. Translation: CASGDFQETQYF.

V usage is TRBV5-6 and J usage is TRBJ2-1; D remains ambiguous. CDR1 is SGHDT, CDR2 YYEEEE, per germline. This CDR3 contains 14 residues. With 6 bases removed from V and 6 bases from J, the gap between germline ends came to 16 bases. The CDR3 region is CASIGSSRINEQFF. CDR3 sequence (DNA): TGTGCCAGCATCGGATCCTCCAGGATCAATGAGCAGTTCTTC.

J is TRBJ2-7 and V is TRBV27, with 9 bases fitting TRBD1. The length of the CDR3 is 13 residues. From germline, CDR1 is MNHEY and CDR2 SMNVEV (reference sequence). The ends lost 6 bases at V and 3 bases at J; junction bases unmatched: 3. For the CDR3, the DNA is TGTGCCAGCAGCCGGGACAGGGTCTACGAGCAGTACTTC. Amino acids: CASSRDRVYEQYF.

The chain carries TRBV28 and TRBJ2-1; maybe TRBD2 (5 bases). Trimming took 3 bases from V and 2 from J, leaving 8 bases between them. From germline, CDR1 is MDHEN and CDR2 SYDVKM. The CDR3 extends over 14 amino acids. CDR3 in DNA: TGTGCCAGCAGTTTGCGAGCGGCCTACAATGAGCAGTTCTTC. This codes for CASSLRAAYNEQFF.

The chain recombines TRBV7-3 with TRBJ2-3, with 11 bases fitting TRBD2. With 4 bases clipped from V and 4 bases from J, the junction kept 4 bases outside the gene matches. The germline V gene has CDR1 SGHTA and CDR2 FQGTGA. The CDR3 contains 15 residues. For the CDR3, the DNA is TGTGCCAGCAGCTCCGGGACTAGCGGCTCAGATACGCAGTATTTT. Its protein is CASSSGTSGSDTQYF.